These 28 T cell receptor beta chains were all obtained from the same sample, sequenced in a study of neurological immune-mediated disorders. TCRdb reprocessed the 5' RACE reads via MiXCR and lists one record per CDR3 protein. The data contain 45,000 to 50,000 distinct CDR3 sequences, around 4.3% of them seen just once; the ten biggest clones take up just over 5.5%. Sequenced material: PBMCs. Every receptor here comes from a woman aged 55-69 years with multiple sclerosis.

This clonotype was seen ten or more times. CDR3 DNA: TGCAGTGCTAGGCCCCCTGGACTAGCGGGAGAGAGGAATGAGCAGTTCTTC. Translating gives CSARPPGLAGERNEQFF. J is TRBJ2-1 and V is TRBV20-1; TRBD2 agrees at 13 bases. This CDR3 has 17 residues. V was clipped by 3 bases and J by 7 bases; unmatched bases: 12. CDR1 DFQATT and CDR2 SNEGSKA come from the germline V gene (reference sequence).

This clonotype was seen at least ten times. The rearrangement joins TRBV20-1 to TRBJ2-7, with D perhaps TRBD1 or TRBD2 (5 bases each). V was pared by 5 bases and J by 3 bases, with 14 bases between. The CDR3 has 13 amino acids. Germline lookup yields CDR1 DFQATT and CDR2 SNEGSKA (reference sequence). Here the CDR3 DNA reads TGCAGTGCTGCCCGGGACGGCAACTACGAGCAGTACGTC. Its translation: CSAARDGNYEQYV.

This clonotype was seen a handful of times. The chain is built from TRBV4-1 and TRBJ2-1, with no clear D. Trimming pared 0 bases from V and 10 bases from J, leaving 13 bases between. The germline V gene has CDR1 MGHRA and CDR2 YSYEKL. The CDR3 totals 14 residues. This chain's CDR3 is CASSQDRVAHEQFF. CDR3 DNA sequence: TGCGCCAGCAGCCAAGATCGAGTTGCCCACGAGCAGTTCTTC.

This clonotype was counted a few times. The chain combines TRBV5-1 with TRBJ2-7, with no clear D. V lost 3 bases to trimming and J lost 4 bases, with 11 bases between them. CDR1 SGHRS and CDR2 YFSETQ come from the germline V gene. There are 13 residues in the CDR3. CDR3 in amino acids: CASSWTVGYEQYF. CDR3 DNA: TGCGCCAGCAGCTGGACGGTCGGATACGAGCAGTACTTC.

This clonotype appeared many times. The chain carries TRBV6-2 or TRBV6-3 and TRBJ2-1; 11 bases map to TRBD2. The CDR3 loop spans 15 amino acids. V lost 5 bases, J lost 8 bases, and 8 bases stayed unmatched. Looked up from germline, CDR1 is MNHEY and CDR2 is SVGEGT. CDR3 DNA sequence: TGTGCCAGCAGTGATCTAGCGGGAGGAGGGTATGAGCAGTTCTTC. Translating it yields CASSDLAGGGYEQFF.

The chain employs TRBV28 and TRBJ2-7; 11 bases are a match to TRBD1. Germline V lookup: CDR1 MDHEN, CDR2 SYDVKM. This CDR3 region has 15 residues. J lost 3 bases, V lost 3 bases, and 4 bases had no gene match. The CDR3 loop is CASSFWDRGVYEQYF. The CDR3 DNA sequence: TGTGCCAGCAGTTTTTGGGACAGGGGGGTCTACGAGCAGTACTTC.

This clonotype came up many times. The CDR3 reads CASEFDRGTRLGLFF. CDR3 sequence (DNA): TGTGCCAGCGAGTTCGATAGGGGAACCCGCCTAGGGCTGTTTTTT. J is TRBJ2-2 and V is TRBV2; D might be TRBD1 (5 bases). The CDR3 has 15 amino acids. Germline CDR1 is SNHLY and CDR2 is FYNNEI. The V end was cut by 8 bases, the J end by 13 bases, with 26 bases between.

Only a few counts were recorded for this clonotype. This rearrangement joins TRBV3-1 to TRBJ2-5; D gene ambiguous. The CDR3 is 13 amino acids. Germline-derived CDR1 and CDR2 are LGHDT and YNNKEL (reference sequence). Between the trimmed V and J ends, which lost 3 bases and 1 base, there was a span of 6 bases. In DNA form, the CDR3 reads TGTGCCAGCAGCCAGGCCACCCAAGAGACCCAGTACTTC. This codes for CASSQATQETQYF.

Many counts were recorded for this clonotype. The chain carries TRBV20-1 and TRBJ2-1; TRBD2 matches 10 bases. V was pared by 6 bases and J by 4 bases, with 12 bases of the junction left unmatched. The V gene's germline CDR1 is DFQATT and CDR2 SNEGSKA (reference sequence). This CDR3 has 16 amino acids. CDR3 sequence (DNA): TGCAGTGCAACCGGGACTAGCGCCTTTCTATACAATGAGCAGTTCTTC. This encodes CSATGTSAFLYNEQFF.

This chain uses TRBV29-1 with TRBJ1-1; D call uncertain. The CDR3 has 14 amino acids. V was pared by 3 bases and J by 1 base, with 12 bases between. The V gene's germline CDR1 is SQVTM and CDR2 ANQGSEA. Here the CDR3 DNA reads TGCAGCGTTGAGGATCGTCTGGGGAACACTGAAGCTTTCTTT. It encodes CSVEDRLGNTEAFF.

This clonotype has at least ten counts. The rearrangement links TRBV9 to TRBJ2-5; tentatively, D is TRBD2 (5 bases). This CDR3 spans 16 amino acids. V dropped 0 bases and J dropped 1 base, with 13 bases sitting between them. Germline V gene data show CDR1 as SGDLS and CDR2 as YYNGEE. For the CDR3, the DNA is TGTGCCAGCAGCGTAGTTGGACGGGGAATCCAAGAGACCCAGTACTTC. It codes for CASSVVGRGIQETQYF.

This clonotype was counted at least ten times. The rearrangement uses TRBV20-1 and TRBJ1-1; perhaps TRBD1 as D (5 bases). The germline gives CDR1 DFQATT, CDR2 SNEGSKA (reference sequence). The CDR3 is 11 residues long. CDR3 DNA sequence: TGCAGGGGGCAGCTGGGGACTGAAGCTTTCTTT. Its protein is CRGQLGTEAFF.

Ten or more counts support this clonotype. The V call is TRBV24-1, the J call TRBJ2-5; 8 bases are shared with TRBD1. This CDR3 comprises 15 residues. Trimming at V came to 8 bases and at J to 4 bases, leaving 11 bases not matched to a gene. Germline CDR1 is KGHDR and CDR2 is SFDVKD. CDR3 sequence: CATNPRTGRGETQYF. CDR3 sequence (DNA): TGTGCCACCAATCCTCGGACAGGGCGGGGAGAGACCCAGTACTTC.

This clonotype was seen a few times. The CDR3 spells CASSLGTTSGPYNEQFF. CDR3 DNA sequence: TGTGCCAGCAGCTTAGGTACAACTAGCGGACCCTACAATGAGCAGTTCTTC. The chain joins TRBV11-3 to TRBJ2-1; 8 nucleotides match TRBD2. Germline assignment: CDR1 SGHNT and CDR2 YENEEA. V was clipped by 1 base and J by 2 bases; unmatched bases: 7. The CDR3 loop spans 17 amino acids.

This clonotype was seen at least ten times. This sequence joins TRBV10-3 and TRBJ2-3; no definite D call. V shed 0 bases and J shed 0 bases, with 7 bases lying between them. The CDR3 sequence is 15 residues long. The germline V gene encodes CDR1 ENHRY and CDR2 SYGVKD. CDR3 coding DNA: TGTGCCATCAGTGAGTCGCGACTGAGCACAGATACGCAGTATTTT. It translates to CAISESRLSTDTQYF.

The sample holds many counts of this clonotype. The chain joins TRBV20-1 to TRBJ2-7; tentative D call: TRBD1 (6 bases). The CDR3 covers 14 residues. V was clipped by 3 bases and J by 0 bases, with 12 bases between them. The V gene's germline CDR1 is DFQATT and CDR2 SNEGSKA (reference sequence). The CDR3 DNA sequence: TGCAGTGCTAGCTCTGGGACATTCTCCTACGAGCAGTACTTC. It codes for CSASSGTFSYEQYF.

This clonotype appeared many times. The chain couples TRBV4-2 to TRBJ1-1; no reliable D call. CDR1 is LGHNA, CDR2 YNFKEQ, per germline. CDR3 length: 14 residues. V was clipped by 0 bases and J by 1 base, with 6 bases between them. CDR3 loop: CASSQDHGNTEAFF. The CDR3, as DNA: TGTGCCAGCAGCCAAGATCACGGGAACACTGAAGCTTTCTTT.

The chain carries TRBV5-1 and TRBJ2-5, with 8 bases that match TRBD2. The CDR3 totals 14 residues. V lost 4 bases to trimming and J lost 3 bases; unmatched junction nucleotides: 5. Germline V CDR1 and CDR2: SGHRS, YFSETQ. CDR3 coding DNA: TGCGCCAGCAGCAGCCAGACTAGCGAAGAGACCCAGTACTTC. It yields the protein CASSSQTSEETQYF. The full variable domain, with the rest looked up from reference TRBV5-1 and TRBJ2-5, is KAGVTQTPRYLIKTRGQQVTLSCSPISGHRSVSWYQQTPGQGLQFLFEYFSETQRNKGNFPGRFSGRQFSNSRSEMNVSTLELGDSALYLCASSSQTSEETQYFGPGTRLLVL.

There are a few counts of this clonotype. The chain carries TRBV20-1 and TRBJ2-5; D call uncertain. V gave up 1 base and J gave up 4 bases, with 7 bases separating them. Per the germline V gene, CDR1 is DFQATT and CDR2 is SNEGSKA (reference sequence). The CDR3 consists of 12 residues. CDR3 coding DNA: TGCAGTGCTAGAGGCCGGCTAGAGACCCAGTACTTC. Translating it yields CSARGRLETQYF.

This clonotype was detected ten times or more. The V call is TRBV10-3, the J call TRBJ2-3; tentatively, D is TRBD1 or TRBD2 (6 bases each). Trimming shortened V by 3 bases and J by 5 bases, and 9 bases separated the two germline ends. The germline CDR1 and CDR2 sequences are ENHRY and SYGVKD. The CDR3 length is 13 residues. The CDR3 DNA follows: TGTGCCATCAGTGACGGGGGACAAGATACGCAGTATTTT. It specifies CAISDGGQDTQYF.

This sequence joins TRBV6-2 or TRBV6-3 and TRBJ2-2, with D perhaps matching TRBD1 (5 bases). Trimming left V 7 bases short and J 0 bases short, with 12 bases between. The CDR3 is 15 amino acids. Germline loops: CDR1 MNHEY, CDR2 SVGEGT. The CDR3 bases are TGTGCCAGCACGACAGTTAGATCGAACACCGGGGAGCTGTTTTTT. Translation: CASTTVRSNTGELFF.

The chain links TRBV5-1 to TRBJ1-1; D remains unclear. V lost 3 bases to trimming and J lost 1 base, with 7 bases between them. The V gene's germline CDR1 is SGHRS and CDR2 YFSETQ. The CDR3 sequence is 13 residues long. Here the CDR3 reads CASSYTRNTEAFF. The DNA for the CDR3 is TGCGCCAGCAGCTATACCAGGAACACTGAAGCTTTCTTT.

The J gene is TRBJ2-7, the V gene TRBV6-2 or TRBV6-3; 8 bases fit TRBD1. The CDR3 contains 16 residues. CDR1 is MNHEY and CDR2 is SVGEGT in the germline V gene. V was pared by 1 base and J by 5 bases, with 10 bases of the junction left unmatched. The chain's CDR3 is CASSYLGPGQADEQYF. DNA for the CDR3: TGTGCCAGCAGTTACTTAGGACCGGGACAGGCGGACGAGCAGTACTTC.

This clonotype came up a few times. The chain couples TRBV5-1 to TRBJ1-6; the D gene is possibly TRBD1 (5 bases). Trimming removed 4 bases at V and 6 bases at J, with 17 bases between. There are 16 residues in the CDR3. The V gene's germline CDR1 is SGHRS and CDR2 YFSETQ. The CDR3 DNA reads TGCGCCAGCAGCCCTGGAGGGGTTAGGAGTAATTCACCCCTCCACTTT. Its protein is CASSPGGVRSNSPLHF.

This clonotype appeared many times. The chain carries TRBV10-3 and TRBJ1-5, with TRBD1 identical over 11 bases. V trimming: 8 bases; J trimming: 6 bases; junction bases outside the gene matches: 3. This CDR3 has 13 amino acids. Germline V gives CDR1 ENHRY, CDR2 SYGVKD. The CDR3 region is CAIRDRGTQPQHF. In DNA, the CDR3 is TGTGCCATCCGGGACAGGGGGACTCAGCCCCAGCATTTT.

Comments on this clonotype: Just one base apart from a much larger clone, this may be a read error. The chain employs TRBV5-1 and TRBJ1-1; D gene ambiguous. Germline-derived CDR1 and CDR2 are SGHRS and YFSETQ. V shed 0 bases and J shed 1 base, with 7 bases lying between them. This CDR3 is built from 14 residues. The CDR3 spells CASSLGGKNTEAFF. CDR3 in DNA: TGCGCCAGCAGCTTGGGGGGAAAGAACACTGAAGCTTTCTTT.

Details on this clonotype: This CDR3 fails to terminate in the conserved phenylalanine or tryptophan, so it likely reflects a read error. The V and J genes are TRBV7-9 and TRBJ2-1; 13 nucleotides line up with TRBD2. V was pared by 3 bases and J by 5 bases, with 1 base of the junction left unmatched. The CDR3 sequence is 15 residues long. Germline V CDR1 and CDR2: SEHNR, FQNEAQ (reference sequence). CDR3 sequence: CASSLTSGGHNEQFI. The CDR3 DNA follows: TGTGCCAGCAGCTTGACTAGCGGGGGGCACAATGAGCAGTTCATC.

This clonotype was observed many times. This chain connects TRBV20-1 to TRBJ2-3; 11 nucleotides agree with TRBD2. The CDR3 has 15 residues. Germline CDR1 DFQATT, CDR2 SNEGSKA (reference sequence). Losses at the gene ends were 6 bases for V and 5 bases for J; bases not matched to a gene: 10. CDR3 sequence (DNA): TGCAGTGCCCTTGTTCCTAGCGGGGGGAAAGATACGCAGTATTTT. This codes for CSALVPSGGKDTQYF.